The 30 T cell receptor beta chains below all came from one sample that was sequenced in a study of T cells in women clearing cervical HPV infection. Assay used: immunoSEQ multiplex PCR; TCRdb lists only in-frame clones, some missing. The sample holds roughly 30,000 clones. The sample comprised blood buffy coat. The receptor set was obtained from a woman aged 18-70 years with a cervical HPV16 infection that either progressed to CIN3+ or cleared (not recorded which).

Regarding this clone: Read coverage stops 3 residues before the CDR3 terminus; the germline J gene supplies the remainder. V usage is TRBV2 and J usage is TRBJ1-5, with 9 bases identical to TRBD1. The CDR3 covers 14 residues. Trimming at V came to 8 bases and at J to 6 bases, leaving 8 bases not matched to a gene. Per the germline V gene, CDR1 is SNHLY and CDR2 is FYNNEI. This chain's CDR3 is CASRLDRGVQPQHF. CDR3 DNA, as far as it was read: TGTGCCAGCCGACTGGACAGGGGAGTTCAGCCC.

For this clone: The junction departs from the called germline gene at one end, perhaps through a read error. Read sequence stops 3 residues before the CDR3 end, and the germline J gene provides the missing end. This sample also contains other DNA sequences that code for the same CDR3. The chain combines TRBV19 with TRBJ1-3, with TRBD1 matching over 8 bases. Germline CDR1 reads LNHDA; CDR2 reads SQIVND (reference sequence). The CDR3 has 16 amino acids. Incomplete CDR3 DNA: TGTGCCAGTAGTATTTACAGGACAGGGACTGGAAACACA. Amino acids: CASSIYRTGTGNT. The whole CDR3 region reads CASSIYRTGTGNTIYF.

Incomplete CDR3 DNA: TGCGCCAGCAGGATCAGGGGGCCCTGG. This codes for CASRIRGPW. The full CDR3 protein is CASRIRGPWAFF. This chain connects TRBV23-1 to TRBJ1-1, with TRBD1 identical over 8 bases. The read comes to an end 3 residues before the CDR3 does, leaving the germline J gene to fill in the end. TRBV23-1 is sorted into the ORF group, with uncertain function. The CDR3 runs to 12 residues.

The CDR3 loop reads CSAARDWSYEQYF. Incomplete CDR3 DNA: TGCAGTGCAGCCCGGGACTGGTCCTACGAG. The chain links TRBV20-1 to TRBJ2-7, with a weak D call TRBD2 (6 bases). The read comes to an end 3 residues before the CDR3 does, leaving the germline J gene to fill in the end. The CDR3 is 13 amino acids. Per germline, CDR1 DFQATT and CDR2 SNEGSKA (reference sequence). Trimming shortened V by 6 bases and J by 1 base, and 13 bases separated the two germline ends.

Worth noting for this clone: Coverage ceases 3 residues before the CDR3 finishes, and the germline J gene fills in the end. The chain joins TRBV20-1 to TRBJ1-2; 7 bases line up with TRBD1. The CDR3 consists of 13 residues. In germline, CDR1 is DFQATT, CDR2 SNEGSKA (reference sequence). V was clipped by 4 bases and J by 5 bases; unmatched bases: 7. CDR3 sequence reads: CSAIRGTAYGYTF. Incomplete CDR3 DNA: TGCAGTGCTATCCGCGGGACAGCATATGGC.

On this clone: The missing CDR3 end, 3 residues past where the read stops, is filled in from the germline J gene. V gene TRBV6-2 or TRBV6-3 combines with J gene TRBJ1-6; 10 bases line up with TRBD1. Losses at the gene ends were 2 bases for V and 11 bases for J; bases not matched to a gene: 6. Per germline, CDR1 MNHEY and CDR2 SVGEGT. The CDR3 runs 15 residues. The CDR3 sequence: CASSYGGTGATPLHF. The sequenced CDR3 bases are TGTGCCAGCAGTTACGGAGGGACAGGGGCGACACCC.

For this clone: The CDR3 goes on 3 residues after the read ends, and that part is filled in from the germline J gene. The chain is built from TRBV11-3 and TRBJ2-1; 8 bases align to TRBD2. V gave up 1 base and J gave up 2 bases; unmatched junction bases: 1. Germline assignment: CDR1 SGHNT and CDR2 YENEEA. CDR3 size: 15 residues. CDR3 DNA, as far as it was read: TGTGCCAGCAGCTTAGTCGGGGGGGCCTACAATGAG. The encoded protein is CASSLVGGAYNE. The entire CDR3 reads CASSLVGGAYNEQFF.

Here the CDR3 reads CSASSLAVYEQYF. CDR3 DNA, as far as it was read: TGCAGTGCTAGTAGTCTAGCGGTGTACGAG. V and J are TRBV20-1 and TRBJ2-7; 7 nucleotides agree with TRBD2. Read sequence stops 3 residues before the CDR3 end, and the germline J gene provides the missing end. V trimming: 3 bases; J trimming: 4 bases; junction bases outside the gene matches: 6. Germline loops: CDR1 DFQATT, CDR2 SNEGSKA (reference sequence). The CDR3 totals 13 residues.

As regards this clone: The read finishes 3 residues shy of the CDR3 end, and the germline J gene is used to complete it. This chain links TRBV2 with TRBJ2-4, with TRBD2 as a possible D gene (5 bases). The CDR3 is made up of 14 amino acids. The germline gives CDR1 SNHLY, CDR2 FYNNEI. Partial CDR3 DNA: TGTGCCAGCAGTCCCACTAATGGCGTGGAGGCT. Translating it yields CASSPTNGVEA. The entire CDR3 protein reads CASSPTNGVEAQYF.

As concerns this clone: Read coverage stops 3 residues before the CDR3 terminus; the germline J gene supplies the remainder. The J gene is TRBJ2-2, the V gene TRBV11-3; 8 nucleotides match TRBD1. Germline V gene data show CDR1 as SGHNT and CDR2 as YENEEA. The length of the CDR3 is 15 residues. The CDR3: CASSLAGTGDEKLFF. The CDR3 DNA, read in part, is TGTGCCAGCAGCTTAGCAGGGACAGGAGACGAAAAG.

The sequenced part of the CDR3 DNA is TGTGCCAGCATTACTCTAGCGGCCTCCTACGAG. Residues: CASITLAASYE. The full CDR3 protein is CASITLAASYEQYF. The J gene is TRBJ2-7, the V gene TRBV2, with 7 bases aligning to TRBD2. The DNA ends 3 residues before the CDR3 does, and the rest of the CDR3 is filled in from the germline J gene. With V trimmed by 7 bases and J by 0 bases, 6 bases remained unmatched. This CDR3 has 14 residues. Germline values: CDR1 SNHLY, CDR2 FYNNEI.

A note on this clone: Other DNA sequences in the same sample also yield this CDR3. CDR3 sequence: CASSPRGYNDYTF. Partial CDR3 DNA: TGTGCCAGTAGCCCTCGAGGGTACAACGAC. V is TRBV19 and J is TRBJ1-2; no definite D call. With the read ending 3 residues before the CDR3 end, the germline J gene is used to fill in that end. The CDR3 runs 13 residues. CDR1 is LNHDA, CDR2 SQIVND, per germline (reference sequence).

On this clone: The read terminates 3 residues before the CDR3 end, so the remaining end is supplied by the germline J gene. The rearrangement joins TRBV19 to TRBJ1-2, with 9 bases matching TRBD1. From germline, CDR1 is LNHDA and CDR2 SQIVND (reference sequence). The CDR3 runs to 15 residues. CDR3 in amino acids: CASSSRTGATNDYTF. CDR3 bases read: TGTGCCAGTAGTAGCCGGACAGGGGCCACCAACGAC.

Remarks on this clone: The read ends 3 residues shy of where the CDR3 ends; the end is completed using the germline J gene. The V and J genes are TRBV6-2 or TRBV6-3 and TRBJ1-4; TRBD1 might be the D (5 bases). Germline V CDR1 and CDR2: MNHEY, SVGEGT. The CDR3 has 14 residues. Trimming pared 8 bases from V and 8 bases from J, leaving 18 bases between. The CDR3 is CASCLGPFREKLFF. The sequenced part of the CDR3 DNA is TGTGCCAGCTGCTTGGGGCCGTTCCGGGAAAAA.

As to this clone: The read ends 3 residues early relative to the CDR3; the germline J gene fills the gap. The chain combines TRBV10-1 with TRBJ2-7, with 8 bases matching TRBD1. CDR1 is WNHNN, CDR2 SYGVQD, per germline (reference sequence). The ends lost 6 bases at V and 2 bases at J; junction bases unmatched: 6. The CDR3 covers 14 residues. The CDR3 here is CASRLGQGPYEQYF. The CDR3 bases that were read are TGCGCCAGCAGACTCGGACAGGGACCCTACGAG.

In the case of this clone: The CDR3 extends 3 residues past the end of the read, so its final part is completed from the germline J gene. The rearrangement uses TRBV19 and TRBJ2-6; no reliable D call. Germline CDR1 and CDR2: LNHDA and SQIVND (reference sequence). The CDR3 has 14 amino acids. Trimming removed 4 bases at V and 3 bases at J, with 7 bases between. The sequenced part of the CDR3 DNA is TGTGCCAGTAGTACGCGTATTGGGGCCAACGTC. This gives the protein CASSTRIGANV. The full CDR3 sequence reads CASSTRIGANVLTF.

Turning to this clone: Read data end 3 residues before the CDR3 end; the end is taken from the germline J gene. The chain has TRBV6-2 or TRBV6-3 and TRBJ1-2, with TRBD1 matching over 7 bases. The CDR3 contains 15 residues. Germline V gene sequence: CDR1 MNHEY, CDR2 SVGEGT. The CDR3 protein is CASRGIDRAASGYTF. The sequenced CDR3 bases are TGTGCCAGCAGGGGGATAGACAGGGCGGCGTCCGGC.

The part of the CDR3 DNA that was read is TGTGCCAGCAGTGAAGCCCGGGAGACC. The encoded protein is CASSEARET. The full CDR3 protein is CASSEARETQYF. The rearrangement links TRBV6-1 to TRBJ2-5; D is unclear. The CDR3 extends 3 residues past the end of the read, so its final part is completed from the germline J gene. Trimming pared 0 bases from V and 5 bases from J, leaving 4 bases between. The CDR3 spans 12 residues. Per the germline V gene, CDR1 is MNHNS and CDR2 is SASEGT.

A remark on this clone: The CDR3 end lies 3 residues beyond the end of the read and is filled in from the germline J gene. The rearrangement uses TRBV6-1 and TRBJ2-4; 10 nucleotides align to TRBD1. The germline CDR1 and CDR2 sequences are MNHNS and SASEGT. The CDR3 consists of 14 residues. CDR3 DNA (partial): TGTGCCAGCAGTGGGGACAGGGGACGGGATGGT. Its translation is CASSGDRGRDG. The complete CDR3 protein is CASSGDRGRDGQYF.

Of note for this clone: The sequence runs out 3 residues before the end of the CDR3; the remainder is reconstructed from the germline J gene. The chain recombines TRBV11-3 with TRBJ2-3, with D perhaps matching TRBD2 (7 bases). CDR1 is SGHNT and CDR2 is YENEEA in the germline V gene. CDR3 length: 14 residues. The sequenced CDR3 bases are TGTGCCAGCAGCTTATTCGGGGGGCGGGAGACG. Its protein is CASSLFGGRET. The full CDR3 reads CASSLFGGRETQYF.

Note on this clone: The read ends 3 residues before the CDR3 terminus; that terminus is restored from the germline J gene. The V gene is TRBV20-1, the J gene TRBJ2-7; 11 bases are a match to TRBD1. The CDR3 loop spans 13 amino acids. The V gene's germline CDR1 is DFQATT and CDR2 SNEGSKA (reference sequence). With 6 bases clipped from V and 3 bases from J, the junction kept 4 bases outside the gene matches. CDR3: CSAWGQGDYEQYF. Incomplete CDR3 DNA: TGCAGTGCATGGGGACAGGGGGACTACGAG.

About this clone: The CDR3 is cut off 3 residues early in the read; its end comes from the germline J gene. The genes are TRBV19 and TRBJ1-2, with TRBD1 matching over 7 bases. With 6 bases clipped from V and 4 bases from J, the junction kept 11 bases outside the gene matches. Germline CDR1 and CDR2: LNHDA and SQIVND (reference sequence). The CDR3 runs 15 residues. The CDR3 sequence is CASSRKMTGFYGYTF. Incomplete CDR3 DNA: TGTGCCAGTAGCCGAAAAATGACAGGGTTCTATGGC.

In regard to this clone: The DNA ends 3 residues before the CDR3 does, and the rest of the CDR3 is filled in from the germline J gene. The rearrangement joins TRBV5-6 to TRBJ2-7; D uncertain. The V gene lost 0 bases and the J gene lost 4 bases, with 11 bases spanning the gap. Germline-derived CDR1 and CDR2 are SGHDT and YYEEEE. CDR3 length: 14 residues. The CDR3 here is CASSLGSGVYEQYF. The CDR3 bases that were read are TGTGCCAGCAGCTTGGGCTCAGGCGTTTACGAG.

A note on this clone: Read data end 3 residues before the CDR3 end; the end is taken from the germline J gene. The rearrangement uses TRBV6-2 or TRBV6-3 and TRBJ2-7; D is undetermined. This CDR3 has 14 residues. The V end was cut by 7 bases, the J end by 3 bases, with 16 bases between. The V gene's germline CDR1 is MNHEY and CDR2 SVGEGT. This chain's CDR3 is CASKDILSNYEQYF. The sequenced CDR3 bases are TGTGCCAGCAAAGACATCCTTAGTAACTACGAG.

Note on this clone: The CDR3 end lies 3 residues beyond the end of the read and is filled in from the germline J gene. The chain employs TRBV12-5 and TRBJ2-5; D call uncertain. Germline V CDR1 and CDR2: LGHNT, FRNRAP. The CDR3 runs to 15 residues. V was cut by 2 bases and J by 1 base, with 11 bases left in between. The CDR3 loop reads CASGLYQVFQETQYF. The CDR3 bases that were read are TGTGCTAGTGGTTTGTACCAGGTTTTCCAAGAGACC. Looking up the rest from reference TRBV12-5 and TRBJ2-5 gives the full variable domain: DARVTQTPRHKVTEMGQEVTMRCQPILGHNTVFWYRQTMMQGLELLAYFRNRAPLDDSGMPKDRFSAEMPDATLATLKIQPSEPRDSAVYFCASGLYQVFQETQYFGPGTRLLVL.

On this clone itself: The read terminates 3 residues ahead of where the CDR3 ends, so the germline J gene completes it. The chain links TRBV20-1 to TRBJ1-6; 12 nucleotides line up with TRBD1. V dropped 5 bases and J dropped 6; count of bases not matched to a gene: 2. This CDR3 region has 14 residues. Germline CDR1 and CDR2: DFQATT and SNEGSKA (reference sequence). The CDR3 loop reads CSAWDRGPNSPLHF. The CDR3 DNA, read in part, is TGCAGTGCTTGGGACAGGGGGCCTAATTCACCC.

Notes on this clone: The sequenced fragment ends 3 residues before the CDR3 boundary, so the rest is inferred from the germline J gene. This chain links TRBV5-5 with TRBJ1-2; D remains ambiguous. Germline lookup yields CDR1 SGHKS and CDR2 YYEKEE (reference sequence). There are 13 residues in the CDR3. CDR3 bases read: TGTGCCAGCAGCTTGCAGAGAGACTACGAC. Protein: CASSLQRDYD. The complete CDR3 protein is CASSLQRDYDYTF. Full variable domain (outside the CDR3, taken from reference TRBV5-5 and TRBJ1-2): DAGVTQSPTHLIKTRGQQVTLRCSPISGHKSVSWYQQVLGQGPQFIFQYYEKEERGRGNFPDRFSARQFPNYSSELNVNALLLGDSALYLCASSLQRDYDYTFGSGTRLTVV.

Points on this clone: The CDR3 end falls 3 residues outside the read, so it is completed with the germline J gene. This chain uses TRBV6-1 with TRBJ2-3; no firm D call. This CDR3 comprises 13 residues. V was shortened by 3 bases and J by 5 bases, with 9 bases between the two germline ends. Germline lookup yields CDR1 MNHNS and CDR2 SASEGT. The DNA read from the CDR3 is TGTGCCAGCAGTGATAATCGCGGAGATACG. Its protein is CASSDNRGDT. The CDR3 as a whole reads CASSDNRGDTQYF.

As regards this clone: The read finishes 3 residues shy of the CDR3 end, and the germline J gene is used to complete it. Other DNA sequences in this sample translate to the same CDR3. This chain joins TRBV5-6 and TRBJ1-3; TRBD1 matches at 8 bases. Germline values: CDR1 SGHDT, CDR2 YYEEEE. The length of the CDR3 is 14 residues. With V trimmed by 0 bases and J by 4 bases, 0 bases remained unmatched. The sequenced part of the CDR3 DNA is TGTGCCAGCAGCTTGGGACAGGGGGGAAACACC. Translating gives CASSLGQGGNT. In full, the CDR3 is CASSLGQGGNTIYF.

On this clone: The read comes to an end 3 residues before the CDR3 does, leaving the germline J gene to fill in the end. This rearrangement joins TRBV30 to TRBJ1-4, with D perhaps TRBD1 (6 bases). The CDR3 has 15 amino acids. The germline V gene encodes CDR1 GTSNPN and CDR2 SVGIG (reference sequence). The V gene lost 5 bases and the J gene lost 5 bases, with 18 bases spanning the gap. CDR3 protein: CAWASGHTGNEKLFF. The part of the CDR3 DNA that was read is TGTGCCTGGGCCTCGGGACATACGGGGAATGAAAAA. The full variable domain, with the rest looked up from reference TRBV30 and TRBJ1-4, is SQTIHQWPATLVQPVGSPLSLECTVEGTSNPNLYWYRQAAGRGLQLLFYSVGIGQISSEVPQNLSASRPQDRQFILSSKKLLLSDSGFYLCAWASGHTGNEKLFFGSGTQLSVL.